The 18 T cell receptor beta chains given below trace back to one sample, sequenced in a study of response to subunit inactivated influenza vaccine. TCRdb reanalysed the RT-PCR reads using MiXCR and keeps one entry per CDR3 protein. The sample gives about 650,000 distinct CDR3 sequences, 15% to 19% of which show up once; 11% is in the top ten. The sample consisted of PBMCs from blood, taken about 11 days after vaccination. These receptors were collected from a man aged 50-60 years who received an inactivated influenza vaccine.

V is TRBV5-1 and J is TRBJ2-5; D is perhaps TRBD2 (5 bases). This CDR3 is 14 amino acids long. V was clipped by 1 base and J by 1 base, with 8 bases between them. CDR1 is SGHRS and CDR2 is YFSETQ in the germline V gene. CDR3 nucleotides: TGCGCCAGCAGCTTGACCACTAGCCAAGAGACCCAGTACTTC. Protein sequence: CASSLTTSQETQYF.

This clonotype was seen only a few times. The chain carries TRBV4-1 and TRBJ2-1; D possibly corresponds to TRBD1 (5 bases). The V gene's germline CDR1 is MGHRA and CDR2 YSYEKL. V lost 4 bases and J lost 1, with 11 bases in between. CDR3 length: 15 amino acids. DNA for the CDR3: TGCGCCAGCAGCCGAGACAGCCAGTCCTACAATGAGCAGTTCTTC. Protein: CASSRDSQSYNEQFF.

This clonotype came up a few times. V and J are TRBV9 and TRBJ2-2; the D gene is possibly TRBD2 (5 bases). The germline CDR1 and CDR2 sequences are SGDLS and YYNGEE. This CDR3 is 15 amino acids long. Trimming pared 5 bases from V and 5 bases from J, leaving 16 bases between. The CDR3 sequence is CASSRSSRETGELFF. The CDR3 DNA reads as TGTGCCAGCAGTCGTTCTAGCCGAGAAACCGGGGAGCTGTTTTTT.

The V and J genes are TRBV27 and TRBJ2-7, with TRBD1 matching over 8 bases. V dropped 2 bases and J dropped 2; count of bases not matched to a gene: 5. From germline, CDR1 is MNHEY and CDR2 SMNVEV (reference sequence). The length of the CDR3 is 15 residues. The CDR3 DNA is TGTGCCAGCAGTTTAATTCTGGACAGGGCCTACGAGCAGTACTTC. This encodes CASSLILDRAYEQYF.

The table lists this clonotype with a few counts. This CDR3 reads CASSQDVWTGGPRLAKNIQYF. CDR3 coding DNA: TGTGCCAGCAGCCAAGACGTTTGGACGGGAGGGCCTCGGCTAGCCAAAAACATTCAGTACTTC. This chain joins TRBV3-1 and TRBJ2-4; 8 nucleotides agree with TRBD2. After removal of 0 bases from V and 0 bases from J, the junction contained 16 bases not matched to a gene. The CDR3 is made up of 21 amino acids. Germline CDR1 and CDR2: LGHDT and YNNKEL (reference sequence).

This clonotype has only a few counts. The CDR3 region is CAGQGDYGYTF. CDR3 in DNA: TGTGCCGGGCAGGGGGACTATGGCTACACCTTC. The chain uses TRBV6-2 or TRBV6-3 and TRBJ1-2; 7 bases align to TRBD1. Trimming removed 11 bases from V and 3 bases from J; junction bases left unmatched: 3. The V gene's germline CDR1 is MNHEY and CDR2 SVGEGT. The CDR3 is 11 residues long.

The chain has TRBV20-1 and TRBJ2-1; D might be TRBD2 (5 bases). Trimming cost V 3 bases and J 6 bases, with 12 bases left between them. CDR1 DFQATT and CDR2 SNEGSKA come from the germline V gene (reference sequence). The length of the CDR3 is 13 residues. The CDR3 spells CSASPGSGNEQFF. The CDR3 nucleotides are TGCAGTGCTAGCCCGGGGTCCGGCAATGAGCAGTTCTTC.

There are a few counts of this clonotype. V gene TRBV9 combines with J gene TRBJ2-3; D might be TRBD2 (7 bases). The germline V gene encodes CDR1 SGDLS and CDR2 YYNGEE. V was trimmed by 3 bases and J by 2 bases, leaving 16 bases between them. The CDR3 runs to 16 residues. The CDR3 DNA follows: TGTGCCAGCAGCGCAGAAGCGGGACAAGACACAGATACGCAGTATTTT. Amino acid sequence: CASSAEAGQDTDTQYF.

This clonotype was observed a handful of times. The chain combines TRBV20-1 with TRBJ2-3, with 9 bases aligning to TRBD2. Trimming at V came to 0 bases and at J to 2 bases, leaving 9 bases not matched to a gene. In germline, CDR1 is DFQATT, CDR2 SNEGSKA (reference sequence). The CDR3 extends over 17 amino acids. This chain's CDR3 is CSARDWLGTSNTDTQYF. CDR3 nucleotides: TGCAGTGCTAGAGATTGGCTCGGGACTAGCAACACAGATACGCAGTATTTT.

This clonotype has a handful of counts. The chain carries TRBV20-1 and TRBJ2-3, with D maybe TRBD2 (5 bases). The V gene lost 3 bases and the J gene lost 0 bases, with 16 bases spanning the gap. The CDR3 sequence is 16 residues long. The germline V gene has CDR1 DFQATT and CDR2 SNEGSKA (reference sequence). CDR3 region: CSARPLRRGSTDTQYF. CDR3 DNA: TGCAGTGCTAGGCCCCTTAGGAGAGGGAGCACAGATACGCAGTATTTT.

The chain links TRBV5-1 to TRBJ2-1, with D perhaps assigned TRBD1 or TRBD2 (5 bases each). V lost 3 bases and J lost 8, with 18 bases in between. Germline V gene sequence: CDR1 SGHRS, CDR2 YFSETQ. The CDR3 covers 15 residues. CDR3 DNA sequence: TGCGCCAGCAGCTGGGCCGGGACCGTTCAAGATGAGCAGTTCTTC. Protein sequence: CASSWAGTVQDEQFF.

This clonotype was counted a few times. The V gene is TRBV12-3 or TRBV12-4, the J gene TRBJ1-4; no clear D gene. V lost 3 bases and J lost 8, with 10 bases in between. The CDR3 loop spans 13 amino acids. In DNA, the CDR3 is TGTGCCAGCAGTTTCTTCGGGGAGGAAAAACTGTTTTTT. Translating it yields CASSFFGEEKLFF.

The V gene is TRBV9, the J gene TRBJ2-5, with 8 bases identical to TRBD1. Germline CDR1 SGDLS, CDR2 YYNGEE. Trimming at V came to 6 bases and at J to 4 bases, leaving 8 bases not matched to a gene. The CDR3 sequence is 14 residues long. The chain's CDR3 is CASKPGQVGETQYF. The CDR3 DNA sequence: TGTGCCAGCAAACCGGGACAGGTTGGAGAGACCCAGTACTTC. Drawing the rest from reference TRBV9 and TRBJ2-5, the complete variable domain is DSGVTQTPKHLITATGQRVTLRCSPRSGDLSVYWYQQSLDQGLQFLIQYYNGEERAKGNILERFSAQQFPDLHSELNLSSLELGDSALYFCASKPGQVGETQYFGPGTRLLVL.

This clonotype was detected only a few times. The rearrangement joins TRBV29-1 to TRBJ1-2, with D perhaps matching TRBD1 (5 bases). This CDR3 has 12 residues. V gave up 7 bases and J gave up 4 bases, with 13 bases separating them. In germline, CDR1 is SQVTM, CDR2 ANQGSEA. CDR3 nucleotides: TGCAGCGCCCAGAGGAGGGGCTATGGCTACACCTTC. Protein: CSAQRRGYGYTF.

This clonotype was seen a few times. The chain links TRBV6-5 to TRBJ1-2, with 8 bases fitting TRBD1. J was trimmed by 6 bases and V by 6 bases; bases with no gene match: 3. The CDR3 spans 12 residues. The germline V gene encodes CDR1 MNHEY and CDR2 SVGAGI. The CDR3 DNA follows: TGTGCCAGCAGGACGGACAGGGATGGCTACACCTTC. Its translation: CASRTDRDGYTF.

This clonotype has just a few counts. Here the CDR3 DNA reads TGTGCCAGCAGTTCCACGAGGGGCTCACCCTACGAGCAGTACTTC. Its translation is CASSSTRGSPYEQYF. The genes are TRBV12-3 or TRBV12-4 and TRBJ2-7; D possibly matches TRBD1 or TRBD2 (5 bases each). The CDR3 covers 15 residues. Trimming pared 4 bases from V and 2 bases from J, leaving 15 bases between.

The chain couples TRBV28 to TRBJ2-1, with 7 bases that match TRBD1. Germline CDR1 reads MDHEN; CDR2 reads SYDVKM. The ends lost 4 bases at V and 9 bases at J; junction bases unmatched: 15. This CDR3 is 16 amino acids long. In nucleotides, the CDR3 is TGTGCCAGCAGTTCCCCTAGATCCACAGGGGCGGGTGAGCAGTTCTTC. Its translation is CASSSPRSTGAGEQFF.

This clonotype was recorded once. This rearrangement joins TRBV5-1 to TRBJ1-1; a possible D gene is TRBD1 (6 bases). The CDR3 loop spans 13 amino acids. V gave up 6 bases and J gave up 5 bases, with 14 bases separating them. Germline CDR1 and CDR2: SGHRS and YFSETQ. The chain's CDR3 is CASTQQGGTEAFF. DNA for the CDR3: TGCGCCAGCACCCAACAGGGTGGGACTGAAGCTTTCTTT.